These 9 T cell receptor beta chains came from one sample sequenced in a study of regulatory T cells in long-lasting Graves disease listed by TCRdb under 2021. Explained via the paper, the time point label denotes: newly diagnosed GD, antithyroid drugs for less than 3 months. For both TCR sequencing and RNA sequencing, RNA was extracted from PBMCs in TRIzol. The library was made by multiplex PCR. Sequenced using an Illumina HiSeq 4000. To build TCR beta libraries, CDR3 regions were amplified by Arm-PCR using iRepertoire HTBI primers. TCRdb reprocessed the public reads (quality trimming at Q25 with fastp, clone calling with MiXCR) and kept in-frame beta chains. CDR3 protein duplicates are merged, each entry listing the most common genes and DNA. Counted in this sample were some 340,000 distinct CDR3 sequences; approximately 12% of them appeared once. Approximately 20% of the sample is in the top ten clones.

This sample also belongs to another study, concerning T cells in Graves' hyperthyroidism and ophthalmopathy.

This sample comprised peripheral blood mononuclear cells (PBMCs), obtained at new diagnosis, from a patient treated with antithyroid drugs. The origin of the receptors is a young woman with Graves disease. Donor details come from another sample of the same person, matched by shared clones.

The table lists this clonotype with many counts. V gene TRBV28 combines with J gene TRBJ2-1; D is perhaps TRBD2 (6 bases). The CDR3 totals 12 residues. Germline V gene data show CDR1 as MDHEN and CDR2 as SYDVKM. Trimming cost V 7 bases and J 5 bases, with 9 bases left between them. In nucleotides, the CDR3 is TGTGCCAGCATGGGGGGTAACAATGAGCAGTTCTTC. Its translation: CASMGGNNEQFF.

This clonotype was seen a few times. The rearrangement uses TRBV20-1 and TRBJ2-7, with TRBD1 matching over 7 bases. Germline V gene sequence: CDR1 DFQATT, CDR2 SNEGSKA (reference sequence). Trimming at V came to 1 base and at J to 5 bases, leaving 8 bases not matched to a gene. The CDR3 totals 14 residues. DNA of the CDR3: TGCAGTGCTAGAGTCCCGGGACAGAGAGACGAGCAGTACTTC. It translates to CSARVPGQRDEQYF.

At least ten counts were recorded for this clonotype. The chain has TRBV13 and TRBJ2-5; TRBD2 aligns across 8 bases. CDR1 and CDR2 (germline): PRHDT, FYEKMQ (reference sequence). The CDR3 runs 15 residues. V lost 5 bases, J lost 4 bases, and 9 bases stayed unmatched. CDR3 residues: CASSPRGGVGETQYF. The CDR3 DNA reads as TGTGCCAGCAGCCCCCGGGGGGGGGTTGGAGAGACCCAGTACTTC.

In this sample, this clonotype turned up many times. The chain joins TRBV28 to TRBJ2-2; 9 bases align to TRBD1. The CDR3 has 17 residues. V lost 4 bases to trimming and J lost 7 bases; unmatched junction nucleotides: 13. Looked up from germline, CDR1 is MDHEN and CDR2 is SYDVKM. CDR3 in amino acids: CASSSVPGQGLGGELFF. DNA of the CDR3: TGTGCCAGCAGTTCAGTCCCGGGACAGGGATTGGGCGGGGAGCTGTTTTTT.

This clonotype has just a few counts. This chain uses TRBV24-1 with TRBJ2-3; perhaps D is TRBD1 or TRBD2 (5 bases each). Germline V CDR1 and CDR2: KGHDR, SFDVKD. The V end lost 3 bases, the J end lost 0 bases, and 9 bases lay between the germline ends. The CDR3 contains 15 residues. The CDR3: CATSDPRDSTDTQYF. As DNA, the CDR3 is TGTGCCACCAGTGATCCCCGGGACAGCACAGATACGCAGTATTTT.

This clonotype has ten or more counts. The chain combines TRBV30 with TRBJ1-5, with D uncertain. Trimming cost V 2 bases and J 1 base, with 18 bases left between them. Germline-derived CDR1 and CDR2 are GTSNPN and SVGIG (reference sequence). The CDR3 sequence is 17 residues long. The CDR3 spells CAWSPIHRAKSNQPQHF. The CDR3 DNA reads TGTGCCTGGAGTCCTATCCACCGGGCCAAAAGCAATCAGCCCCAGCATTTT.

This clonotype occurred many times. The chain employs TRBV20-1 and TRBJ2-5, with 12 bases matching TRBD2. CDR1 is DFQATT and CDR2 is SNEGSKA in the germline V gene (reference sequence). The CDR3 totals 13 residues. Trimming removed 2 bases from V and 5 bases from J; junction bases left unmatched: 0. The DNA for the CDR3 is TGCAGTGCTAGAACTAGCGGGGGGGAGACCCAGTACTTC. Translating it yields CSARTSGGETQYF.

Many counts were recorded for this clonotype. This chain links TRBV28 with TRBJ2-2; no firm D call. The length of the CDR3 is 14 residues. CDR1 is MDHEN and CDR2 is SYDVKM in the germline V gene. Trimming took off 3 bases at V and 1 base at J, with 6 bases between the two ends. CDR3 residues: CASSFRLNTGELFF. CDR3 nucleotide sequence: TGTGCCAGCAGTTTCAGGCTGAACACCGGGGAGCTGTTTTTT.

This clonotype came up many times. The V and J genes are TRBV6-2 or TRBV6-3 and TRBJ1-4; no clear D. The CDR3 runs to 14 residues. Trimming took off 4 bases at V and 3 bases at J, with 9 bases between the two ends. Germline CDR1 and CDR2: MNHEY and SVGEGT. The CDR3 region is CASSLYSPNEKLFF. The CDR3 nucleotides are TGTGCCAGCAGTTTGTACAGTCCTAATGAAAAACTGTTTTTT.